This T cell receptor (beta chain) was sequenced in a study of identical twins. Using its own MiXCR run on the 5' RACE reads, TCRdb lists one record per CDR3 protein. The repertoire holds 1.5 million to 2 million distinct CDR3 sequences, roughly a third seen once, with approximately 0.25% in the top ten. Trimming took off 6 bases at V and 8 bases at J, with 17 bases between the two ends. The CDR3 has 14 residues. The V gene's germline CDR1 is ENHRY and CDR2 SYGVKD. Sequencing was done on a sample of cord blood. The receptor was isolated from a newborn girl in good health. The gene calls are TRBV10-3 and TRBJ2-1; tentative D call: TRBD1 (5 bases). This CDR3 reads CAIRTGHSSDEQFF. In nucleotides, the CDR3 is TGTGCCATCAGAACCGGACACTCTTCAGATGAGCAGTTCTTC.